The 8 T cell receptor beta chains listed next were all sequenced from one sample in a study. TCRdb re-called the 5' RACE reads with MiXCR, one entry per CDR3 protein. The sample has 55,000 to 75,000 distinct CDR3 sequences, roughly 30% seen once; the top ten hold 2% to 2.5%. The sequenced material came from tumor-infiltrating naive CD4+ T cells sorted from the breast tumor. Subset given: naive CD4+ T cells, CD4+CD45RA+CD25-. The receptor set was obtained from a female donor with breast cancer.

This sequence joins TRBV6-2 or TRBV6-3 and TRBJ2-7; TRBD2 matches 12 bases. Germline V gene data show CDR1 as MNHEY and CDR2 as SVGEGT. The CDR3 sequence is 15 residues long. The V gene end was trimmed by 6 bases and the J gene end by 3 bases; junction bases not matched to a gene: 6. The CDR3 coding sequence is TGTGCCAGCAGACGGACTAGCGGGATCTTCTACGAGCAGTACTTC. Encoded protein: CASRRTSGIFYEQYF.

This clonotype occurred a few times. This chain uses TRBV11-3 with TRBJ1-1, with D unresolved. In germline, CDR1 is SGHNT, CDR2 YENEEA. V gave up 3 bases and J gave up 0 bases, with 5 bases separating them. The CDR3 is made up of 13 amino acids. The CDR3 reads CASSLTVNTEAFF. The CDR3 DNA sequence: TGTGCCAGCAGCTTGACGGTGAACACTGAAGCTTTCTTT.

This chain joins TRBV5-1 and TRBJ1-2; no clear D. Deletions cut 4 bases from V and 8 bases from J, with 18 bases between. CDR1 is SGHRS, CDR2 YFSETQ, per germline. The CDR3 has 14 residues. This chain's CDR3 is CASSTGHGSGGYTF. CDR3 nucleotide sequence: TGCGCCAGCAGCACGGGCCACGGGAGTGGGGGCTACACCTTC.

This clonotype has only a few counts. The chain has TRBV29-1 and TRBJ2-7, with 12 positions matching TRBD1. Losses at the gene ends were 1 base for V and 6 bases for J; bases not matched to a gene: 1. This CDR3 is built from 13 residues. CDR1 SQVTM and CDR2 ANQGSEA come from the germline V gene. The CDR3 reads CSVEGDRGREQYF. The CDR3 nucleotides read TGCAGCGTTGAAGGGGACAGGGGGCGCGAGCAGTACTTC.

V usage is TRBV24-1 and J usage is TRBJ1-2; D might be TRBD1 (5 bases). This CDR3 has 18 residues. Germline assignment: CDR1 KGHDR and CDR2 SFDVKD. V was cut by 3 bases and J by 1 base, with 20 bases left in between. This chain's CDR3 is CATSDGTRNRRNNYGYTF. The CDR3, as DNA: TGTGCCACCAGTGATGGGACCCGGAACCGGCGGAATAACTATGGCTACACCTTC.

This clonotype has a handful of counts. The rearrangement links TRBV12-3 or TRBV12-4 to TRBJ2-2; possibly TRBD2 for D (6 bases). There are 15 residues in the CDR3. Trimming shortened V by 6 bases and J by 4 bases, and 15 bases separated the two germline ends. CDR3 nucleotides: TGTGCCAGCAGACCCGGGACTCGAAGCACCGGGGAGCTGTTTTTT. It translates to CASRPGTRSTGELFF.

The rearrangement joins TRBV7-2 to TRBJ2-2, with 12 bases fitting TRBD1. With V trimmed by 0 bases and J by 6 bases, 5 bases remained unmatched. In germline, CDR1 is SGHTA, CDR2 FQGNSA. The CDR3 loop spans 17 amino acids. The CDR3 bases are TGTGCCAGCAGCTTAGCTCCCGGGACAGGGGGCTCCGGGGAGCTGTTTTTT. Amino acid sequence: CASSLAPGTGGSGELFF.

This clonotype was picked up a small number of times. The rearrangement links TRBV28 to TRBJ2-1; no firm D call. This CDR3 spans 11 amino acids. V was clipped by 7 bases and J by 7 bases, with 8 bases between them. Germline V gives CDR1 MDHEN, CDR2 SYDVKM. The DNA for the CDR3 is TGTGCCAGCACTAGAACGAATGAGCAGTTCTTC. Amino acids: CASTRTNEQFF.